The 31 T cell receptor beta chains below all came from one sample that was sequenced in a study of identical twins. TCRdb re-called the 5' RACE reads through MiXCR, storing one row per CDR3 protein. The sample includes about 660,000 distinct CDR3 sequences, less than 10% of them seen just once. The sample also formed part of further work on yellow fever vaccine responses in identical twins.

Sequencing input: PBMCs. Receptors originate from a woman between 18 and 30 years old in good health.

This clonotype was seen a few times. The chain has TRBV7-9 and TRBJ2-3; D could derive from TRBD1 or TRBD2 (5 bases each). The CDR3 is 15 amino acids. V was cut by 4 bases and J by 1 base, with 12 bases left in between. The germline gives CDR1 SEHNR, CDR2 FQNEAQ (reference sequence). CDR3 sequence: CASSWDGTGTDTQYF. CDR3 coding DNA: TGTGCCAGCAGCTGGGACGGGACCGGCACAGATACGCAGTATTTT.

This clonotype was seen at least ten times. The chain recombines TRBV28 with TRBJ2-7; weak D call: TRBD2 (5 bases). The germline V and J ends were trimmed by 5 bases and 4 bases, with 12 bases remaining between them. The CDR3 consists of 13 residues. Germline V gene sequence: CDR1 MDHEN, CDR2 SYDVKM. The CDR3 is CASSPGLGYEQYF. The CDR3 nucleotides are TGTGCCAGCAGTCCCGGACTTGGATACGAGCAGTACTTC.

This chain links TRBV12-3 or TRBV12-4 with TRBJ2-5; D not certain. V was clipped by 4 bases and J by 1 base, with 10 bases between them. The CDR3 loop spans 14 amino acids. The CDR3 here is CASSSSASQETQYF. In DNA form, the CDR3 reads TGTGCCAGCAGTTCCAGCGCGTCCCAAGAGACCCAGTACTTC.

This clonotype was recorded a few times. Relative to the germline gene, one junction end is altered; a read error may explain this. V is TRBV12-3 or TRBV12-4 and J is TRBJ2-1; 11 nucleotides line up with TRBD2. CDR3 length equals 19 residues. The CDR3 coding sequence is TGTGCCATCAGTTTAGCGGGTAGCGGGAGGGTAAGCTCCTACAATGAGCAGTTCTTC. Amino acid sequence: CAISLAGSGRVSSYNEQFF.

CDR3 in amino acids: CSAPRDSNQPQHF. DNA for the CDR3: TGCAGTGCTCCACGAGACTCCAATCAGCCCCAGCATTTT. V gene TRBV20-1 combines with J gene TRBJ1-5; D gene unclear. Per germline, CDR1 DFQATT and CDR2 SNEGSKA (reference sequence). The CDR3 is 13 residues long. The V end was cut by 5 bases, the J end by 3 bases, with 11 bases between.

Of note for this clonotype: An end of the junction does not agree with germline; a read error may underlie this. V gene TRBV5-5 combines with J gene TRBJ2-1, with 7 bases identical to TRBD2. The CDR3 contains 14 residues. The V gene's germline CDR1 is SGHKS and CDR2 YYEKEE (reference sequence). DNA for the CDR3: TGTGCCATCAGCCCTCGGGGGGTAGGGAATGAGCAGTTCTTC. It is translated as CAISPRGVGNEQFF.

The chain couples TRBV18 to TRBJ2-1; 11 nucleotides line up with TRBD2. The V and J ends lost 5 bases and 4 bases, in that order; junction bases with no gene match: 10. The CDR3 runs 17 residues. The germline gives CDR1 KGHSH, CDR2 LQKENI. The CDR3 sequence: CASSSLGLAAHYNEQFF. The DNA for the CDR3 is TGTGCCAGCTCATCACTGGGACTAGCGGCCCATTACAATGAGCAGTTCTTC.

This clonotype was detected a few times. The rearrangement links TRBV6-6 to TRBJ2-3; weak D call: TRBD2 (6 bases). The V gene lost 11 bases and the J gene lost 1 base, with 13 bases spanning the gap. The CDR3 length is 13 residues. Germline loops: CDR1 MNHNY, CDR2 SVGAGI (reference sequence). CDR3 sequence: CAAGPRGTDTQYF. For the CDR3, the DNA is TGTGCCGCGGGGCCTAGGGGCACAGATACGCAGTATTTT.

This clonotype occurred a few times. This chain uses TRBV27 with TRBJ2-5; D call uncertain. Germline assignment: CDR1 MNHEY and CDR2 SMNVEV (reference sequence). The germline V and J ends were trimmed by 6 bases and 3 bases, with 11 bases remaining between them. The CDR3 spans 13 residues. CDR3 loop: CASSPLVEETQYF. As DNA, the CDR3 is TGTGCCAGCAGCCCTCTGGTAGAAGAGACCCAGTACTTC.

CDR3: CASSEGLPNYNEQFF. The CDR3 DNA is TGCGCCAGCAGCGAGGGACTCCCGAATTACAATGAGCAGTTCTTC. The chain joins TRBV4-3 to TRBJ2-1; D is possibly TRBD2 (6 bases). Per germline, CDR1 LGHNA and CDR2 YSLEER. This CDR3 has 15 residues. The ends were cut back, 5 bases at V and 4 bases at J, with 15 bases in the middle.

This clonotype was seen a handful of times. This chain connects TRBV24-1 to TRBJ1-1; TRBD1 is a possible D gene (6 bases). Germline V gene sequence: CDR1 KGHDR, CDR2 SFDVKD. V was cut by 6 bases and J by 0 bases, with 13 bases left in between. This CDR3 contains 15 residues. This CDR3 is CATSPSGGMNTEAFF. In DNA form, the CDR3 reads TGTGCCACCAGTCCGTCGGGGGGCATGAACACTGAAGCTTTCTTT.

The chain links TRBV15 to TRBJ2-7; D not certain. V dropped 2 bases and J dropped 5 bases, with 10 bases sitting between them. Germline V gene lookup returns CDR1 LNHNV and CDR2 YYDKDF (reference sequence). This CDR3 is built from 13 residues. The CDR3 protein is CATSRTVYDEQYF. CDR3 nucleotide sequence: TGTGCCACCAGCAGAACGGTGTATGACGAGCAGTACTTC.

This clonotype turned up a few times. The rearrangement uses TRBV11-1 and TRBJ2-3, with 9 bases fitting TRBD2. Trimming removed 4 bases from V and 2 bases from J; junction bases left unmatched: 22. There are 21 residues in the CDR3. CDR1 SGHAT and CDR2 FQDESV come from the germline V gene (reference sequence). CDR3 region: CASSSRTGTSPDGGNTDTQYF. For the CDR3, the DNA is TGTGCCAGCAGCTCCCGGACCGGGACTAGCCCCGACGGGGGAAACACAGATACGCAGTATTTT.

The chain carries TRBV7-8 and TRBJ2-7; TRBD1 matches 9 bases. V shed 5 bases, J shed 0 bases, and the junction held 8 bases outside the gene matches. The germline CDR1 and CDR2 sequences are SGHVS and FQNEAQ. This CDR3 comprises 16 residues. The chain's CDR3 is CASSGTGTGNSYEQYF. The CDR3 region has the DNA TGTGCCAGCAGCGGCACAGGGACAGGGAACTCCTACGAGCAGTACTTC.

A few counts support this clonotype. The J gene is TRBJ1-1, the V gene TRBV28; TRBD1 is a possible D gene (5 bases). Germline V gene sequence: CDR1 MDHEN, CDR2 SYDVKM. Trimming pared 6 bases from V and 8 bases from J, leaving 10 bases between. The CDR3 sequence is 11 residues long. The CDR3 DNA reads TGTGCCAGCAGATTAGACAGAGAAGCTTTCTTT. The encoded protein is CASRLDREAFF.

The chain joins TRBV6-1 to TRBJ2-2; maybe TRBD1 (5 bases). The CDR3 contains 16 residues. With 7 bases removed from V and 3 bases from J, the gap between germline ends came to 18 bases. Germline CDR1 reads MNHNS; CDR2 reads SASEGT. CDR3 bases: TGTGCCAGCATTCAGCCCTGGGAAGGGGACACCGGGGAGCTGTTTTTT. Protein product: CASIQPWEGDTGELFF.

In its sample, this clonotype was seen many times. This chain uses TRBV7-9 with TRBJ2-2, with D possibly being TRBD1 (5 bases). The germline CDR1 and CDR2 sequences are SEHNR and FQNEAQ (reference sequence). The V and J ends lost 5 bases and 9 bases respectively, with 16 bases between them. The CDR3 is made up of 14 amino acids. CDR3 bases: TGTGCCAGCAGCCAGGGCACCCAAAGCCGGGAGCTGTTTTTT. Amino acid sequence: CASSQGTQSRELFF. Full variable domain (missing parts from reference TRBV7-9 and TRBJ2-2): DTGVSQNPRHKITKRGQNVTFRCDPISEHNRLYWYRQTLGQGPEFLTYFQNEAQLEKSRLLSDRFSAERPKGSFSTLEIQRTEQGDSAMYLCASSQGTQSRELFFGEGSRLTVL.

This chain links TRBV11-2 with TRBJ2-1, with 14 bases lining up with TRBD2. Germline lookup yields CDR1 SGHAT and CDR2 FQNNGV. CDR3 length: 20 residues. Unmatched junction bases numbered 10, after V lost 0 bases and J lost 3 bases. This CDR3 is CASSLDWVTSGRAFYNEQFF. The CDR3 DNA follows: TGTGCCAGCAGCTTAGATTGGGTGACTAGCGGGAGGGCGTTCTACAATGAGCAGTTCTTC.

This chain links TRBV6-2 or TRBV6-3 with TRBJ2-7; tentatively, D is TRBD1 (6 bases). Trimming stripped 8 bases from V and 2 bases from J, with 22 bases between. Germline CDR1 and CDR2: MNHEY and SVGEGT. This CDR3 contains 16 residues. The CDR3 is CASAEPGTRKTYEQYF. The CDR3 DNA reads TGTGCCAGCGCGGAACCCGGGACAAGGAAAACCTACGAGCAGTACTTC.

This clonotype has only a few counts. The V and J genes are TRBV20-1 and TRBJ2-3, with 9 nucleotides matching TRBD2. Germline loops: CDR1 DFQATT, CDR2 SNEGSKA (reference sequence). This CDR3 has 15 amino acids. With 3 bases clipped from V and 2 bases from J, the junction kept 6 bases outside the gene matches. The CDR3 protein is CSASPSGKNTDTQYF. DNA for the CDR3: TGCAGTGCTAGCCCTAGCGGGAAAAACACAGATACGCAGTATTTT.

The V gene is TRBV5-1, the J gene TRBJ1-2; possible D gene TRBD1, 6 bases. The CDR3 covers 14 residues. Germline V CDR1 and CDR2: SGHRS, YFSETQ. V lost 0 bases and J lost 3, with 9 bases in between. CDR3 bases: TGCGCCAGCAGCTTGGCGGGACACCACTATGGCTACACCTTC. As protein: CASSLAGHHYGYTF.

This clonotype was found many times. The chain is built from TRBV20-1 and TRBJ2-3; 7 bases match TRBD1. J lost 4 bases, V lost 5 bases, and 12 bases had no gene match. The CDR3 loop spans 15 amino acids. Germline V gene data show CDR1 as DFQATT and CDR2 as SNEGSKA (reference sequence). In nucleotides, the CDR3 is TGCAGTGCTCGCGTTTTTGGGACAGCTTCAGATACGCAGTATTTT. As protein: CSARVFGTASDTQYF.

This chain uses TRBV20-1 with TRBJ1-2; TRBD1 is a possible D gene (5 bases). CDR1 is DFQATT and CDR2 is SNEGSKA in the germline V gene (reference sequence). The germline V and J ends were trimmed by 1 base and 3 bases, with 6 bases remaining between them. CDR3 size: 12 residues. This CDR3 reads CSARGGDYGYTF. CDR3 DNA: TGCAGTGCTAGAGGAGGGGACTATGGCTACACCTTC.

The chain is built from TRBV20-1 and TRBJ2-1; 7 bases are shared with TRBD1. The CDR3 is 15 amino acids. The V segment lost 1 base and the J segment 2 bases; nucleotides outside the gene matches: 5. Germline-derived CDR1 and CDR2 are DFQATT and SNEGSKA (reference sequence). This CDR3 reads CSARVYTGAYNEQFF. The CDR3 DNA is TGCAGTGCTAGAGTTTATACAGGGGCCTACAATGAGCAGTTCTTC.

A word on this clonotype: A clone one base away is much larger, so this may be a read error. The rearrangement joins TRBV6-5 to TRBJ1-5, with 8 bases lining up with TRBD1. This CDR3 comprises 13 residues. Losses at the gene ends were 4 bases for V and 6 bases for J; bases not matched to a gene: 2. CDR1 and CDR2 from the germline V gene are MNHEY and SVGAGI. This chain's CDR3 is CASSSDRAQPQHF. The CDR3 nucleotides are TGTGCCAGCAGTTCGGACAGGGCTCAGCCCCAGCATTTT.

V and J are TRBV20-1 and TRBJ2-1; TRBD1 might be the D (7 bases). The CDR3 length is 16 residues. Germline lookup yields CDR1 DFQATT and CDR2 SNEGSKA (reference sequence). V was pared by 1 base and J by 0 bases, with 13 bases between. CDR3 in DNA: TGCAGTGCTAGAGGCGGGACAGCCAGCTCCTACAATGAGCAGTTCTTC. Translating gives CSARGGTASSYNEQFF.

The rearrangement uses TRBV2 and TRBJ2-5; 7 bases line up with TRBD2. The V gene's germline CDR1 is SNHLY and CDR2 FYNNEI. Losses at the gene ends were 4 bases for V and 5 bases for J; bases not matched to a gene: 10. The CDR3 length is 15 residues. The CDR3 protein is CASSVSGGGVETQYF. The CDR3 DNA reads TGTGCCAGCAGTGTGTCTGGCGGGGGAGTCGAGACCCAGTACTTC.

This clonotype was found a few times. This rearrangement joins TRBV20-1 to TRBJ2-7; 11 nucleotides agree with TRBD2. The CDR3 is made up of 13 amino acids. J lost 7 bases, V lost 4 bases, and 6 bases had no gene match. Germline V gene sequence: CDR1 DFQATT, CDR2 SNEGSKA (reference sequence). DNA of the CDR3: TGCAGTGCTACTAGCGGGAGGTCGAGGGAGCAGTACTTC. Amino acids: CSATSGRSREQYF.

In this sample, this clonotype turned up a few times. This CDR3 is CASSARTSGMTDTQYF. DNA of the CDR3: TGTGCCAGTAGTGCCCGGACTAGCGGGATGACAGATACGCAGTATTTT. The gene calls are TRBV19 and TRBJ2-3, with 12 nucleotides matching TRBD2. Germline CDR1 and CDR2: LNHDA and SQIVND (reference sequence). J lost 3 bases, V lost 5 bases, and 6 bases had no gene match. The CDR3 spans 16 residues.

This clonotype has at least ten counts. The rearrangement links TRBV2 to TRBJ2-6, with 9 bases that match TRBD1. V trimming: 7 bases; J trimming: 2 bases; junction bases outside the gene matches: 6. CDR3 length: 16 residues. Germline V gene sequence: CDR1 SNHLY, CDR2 FYNNEI. The CDR3 DNA reads TGTGCCAGCACCGGGGACAGGGCAACTGGGGCCAACGTCCTGACTTTC. This codes for CASTGDRATGANVLTF. The full variable domain, completed using reference TRBV2 and TRBJ2-6, is EPEVTQTPSHQVTQMGQEVILRCVPISNHLYFYWYRQILGQKVEFLVSFYNNEISEKSEIFDDQFSVERPDGSNFTLKIRSTKLEDSAMYFCASTGDRATGANVLTFGAGSRLTVL.

J is TRBJ2-3 and V is TRBV24-1; D assignment may be TRBD1 or TRBD2 (5 bases each). CDR1 is KGHDR and CDR2 is SFDVKD in the germline V gene. The ends were cut back, 4 bases at V and 0 bases at J, with 16 bases in the middle. The CDR3 is made up of 17 amino acids. The CDR3 nucleotides are TGTGCCACCAGTGAGCCCCGGGACGGTACTAGCACAGATACGCAGTATTTT. This translates into CATSEPRDGTSTDTQYF.